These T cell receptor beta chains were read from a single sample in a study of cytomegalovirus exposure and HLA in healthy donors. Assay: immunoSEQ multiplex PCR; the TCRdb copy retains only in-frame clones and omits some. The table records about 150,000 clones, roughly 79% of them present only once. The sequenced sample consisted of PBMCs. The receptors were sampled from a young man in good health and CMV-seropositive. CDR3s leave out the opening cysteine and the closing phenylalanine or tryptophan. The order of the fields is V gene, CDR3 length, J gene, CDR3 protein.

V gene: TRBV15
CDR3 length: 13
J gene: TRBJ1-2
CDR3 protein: ATSRDRKGVFGYT

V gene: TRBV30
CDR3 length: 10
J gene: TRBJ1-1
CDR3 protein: AWSPRQGEAF

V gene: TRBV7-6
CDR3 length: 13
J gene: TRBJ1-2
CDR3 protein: ASSPREGAHYGYT

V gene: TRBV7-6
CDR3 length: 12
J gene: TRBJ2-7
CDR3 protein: ASSGGLAGYEQY

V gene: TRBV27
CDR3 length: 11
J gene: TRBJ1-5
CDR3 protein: ASSPHNNQPQH

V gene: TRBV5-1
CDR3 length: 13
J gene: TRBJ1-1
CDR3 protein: ASSLQGPSNTEAF

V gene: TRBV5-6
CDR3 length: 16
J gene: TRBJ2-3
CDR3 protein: ASSWASGGFPSTDTQY

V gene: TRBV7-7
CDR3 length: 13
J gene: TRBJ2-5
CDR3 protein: ASSLGQGMPETQY

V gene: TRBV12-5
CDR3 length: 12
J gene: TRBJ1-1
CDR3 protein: ASGSQTGGFEAF

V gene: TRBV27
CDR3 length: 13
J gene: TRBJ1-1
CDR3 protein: ATVDRGNRKTEAF

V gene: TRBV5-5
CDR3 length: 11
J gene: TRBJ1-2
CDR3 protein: ASSLEGPYGYT

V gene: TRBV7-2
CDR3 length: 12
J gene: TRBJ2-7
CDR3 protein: ASSRTSGSYEQY

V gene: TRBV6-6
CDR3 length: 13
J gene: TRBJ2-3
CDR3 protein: ASSYGGVSTDTQY

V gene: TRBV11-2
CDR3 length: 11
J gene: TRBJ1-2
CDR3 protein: ASSPHTDYGYT

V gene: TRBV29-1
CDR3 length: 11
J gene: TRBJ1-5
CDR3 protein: SVVSQVGRPQH

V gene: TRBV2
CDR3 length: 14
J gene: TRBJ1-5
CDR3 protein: ASSPTGLLSNQPQH

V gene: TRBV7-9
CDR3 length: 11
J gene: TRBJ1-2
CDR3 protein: ASRRDKGDGYT

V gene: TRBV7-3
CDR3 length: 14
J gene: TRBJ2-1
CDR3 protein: ASSLQAGGVYNEQF

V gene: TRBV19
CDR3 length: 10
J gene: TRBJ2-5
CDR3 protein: ATKGEGETQY

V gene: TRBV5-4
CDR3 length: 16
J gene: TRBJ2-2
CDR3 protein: ASSGRTSGGEYTGELF

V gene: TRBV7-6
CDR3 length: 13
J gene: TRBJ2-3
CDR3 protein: ASSSHRGPTDTQY

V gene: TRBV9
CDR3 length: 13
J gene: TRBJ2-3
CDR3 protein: ASSARDRDTDTQY

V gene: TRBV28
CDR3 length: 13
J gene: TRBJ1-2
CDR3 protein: ASSLPGLTNYGYT

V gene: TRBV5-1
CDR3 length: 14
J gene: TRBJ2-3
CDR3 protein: ASSLGSGGSTDTQY

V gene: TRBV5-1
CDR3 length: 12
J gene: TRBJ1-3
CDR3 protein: ASSPVFSGNTIY

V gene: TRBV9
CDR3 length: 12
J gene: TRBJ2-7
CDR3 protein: ASSVGGPTYEQY

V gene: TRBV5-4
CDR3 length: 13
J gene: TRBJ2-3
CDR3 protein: ASSTGTSGRNTQY

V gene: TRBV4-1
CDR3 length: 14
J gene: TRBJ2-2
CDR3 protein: ASSLAGTGFTGELF

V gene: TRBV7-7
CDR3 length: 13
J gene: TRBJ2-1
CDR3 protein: ASRRAGASYNEQF

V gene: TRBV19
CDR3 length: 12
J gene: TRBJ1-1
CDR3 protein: ASSISQANTEAF

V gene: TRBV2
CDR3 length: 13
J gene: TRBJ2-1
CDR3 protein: ASRPTSGAHNEQF

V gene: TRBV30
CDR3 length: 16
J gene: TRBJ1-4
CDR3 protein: AWTTGGDWSEGNEKLF

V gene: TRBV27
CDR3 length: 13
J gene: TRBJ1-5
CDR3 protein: ASTLVRDRGQPQH

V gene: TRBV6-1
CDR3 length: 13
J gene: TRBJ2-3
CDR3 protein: ASTRGTSLGDTQY

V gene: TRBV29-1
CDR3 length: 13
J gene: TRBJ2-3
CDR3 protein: SVVRGVSVTDTQY

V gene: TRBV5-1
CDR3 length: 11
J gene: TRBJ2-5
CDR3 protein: ASSTGGQETQY

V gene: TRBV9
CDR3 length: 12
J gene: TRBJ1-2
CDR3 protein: ASSVAQINYGYT

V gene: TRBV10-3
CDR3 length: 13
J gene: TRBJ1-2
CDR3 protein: AIRGQIERGYGYT

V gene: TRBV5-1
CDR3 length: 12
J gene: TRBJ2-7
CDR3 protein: ASRVGLAGGEQY

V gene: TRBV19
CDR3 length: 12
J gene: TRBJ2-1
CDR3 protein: ASSSQGPGSEQF

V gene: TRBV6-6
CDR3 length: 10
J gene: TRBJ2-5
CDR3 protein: ASSQSAETQY

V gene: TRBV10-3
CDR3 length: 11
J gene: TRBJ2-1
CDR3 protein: AITTGLYNEQF

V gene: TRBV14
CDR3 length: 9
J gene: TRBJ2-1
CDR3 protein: ASSRGYEQF

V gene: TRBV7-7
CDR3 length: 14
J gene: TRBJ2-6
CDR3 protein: ASSALKSPGANVLT

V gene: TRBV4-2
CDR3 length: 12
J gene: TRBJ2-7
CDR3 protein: ASSLGTGSYEQY

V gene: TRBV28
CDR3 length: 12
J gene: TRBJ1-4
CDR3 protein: ASRTGGEGEKLF

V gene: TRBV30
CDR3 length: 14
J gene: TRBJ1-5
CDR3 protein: AWSGVRTGGSQPQH

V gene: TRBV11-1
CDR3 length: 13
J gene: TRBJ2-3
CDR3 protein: ASSFDSPPTDTQY

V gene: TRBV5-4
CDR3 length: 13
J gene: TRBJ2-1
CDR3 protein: ASSFSSGDYNEQF

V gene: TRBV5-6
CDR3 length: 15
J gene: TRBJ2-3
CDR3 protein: ASSPYRQVRSPDTQY

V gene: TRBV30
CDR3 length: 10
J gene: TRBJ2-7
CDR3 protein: AWRDNAYEQY

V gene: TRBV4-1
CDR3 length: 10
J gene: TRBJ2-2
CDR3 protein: ASSPRTGELF

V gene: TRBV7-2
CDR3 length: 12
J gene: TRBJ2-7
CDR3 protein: ASRTSGSSYEQY

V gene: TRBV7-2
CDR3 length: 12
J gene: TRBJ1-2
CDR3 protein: ASSLPVIPYGYT

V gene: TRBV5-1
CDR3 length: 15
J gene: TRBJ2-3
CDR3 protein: ASSLGRLAGVQGTQY